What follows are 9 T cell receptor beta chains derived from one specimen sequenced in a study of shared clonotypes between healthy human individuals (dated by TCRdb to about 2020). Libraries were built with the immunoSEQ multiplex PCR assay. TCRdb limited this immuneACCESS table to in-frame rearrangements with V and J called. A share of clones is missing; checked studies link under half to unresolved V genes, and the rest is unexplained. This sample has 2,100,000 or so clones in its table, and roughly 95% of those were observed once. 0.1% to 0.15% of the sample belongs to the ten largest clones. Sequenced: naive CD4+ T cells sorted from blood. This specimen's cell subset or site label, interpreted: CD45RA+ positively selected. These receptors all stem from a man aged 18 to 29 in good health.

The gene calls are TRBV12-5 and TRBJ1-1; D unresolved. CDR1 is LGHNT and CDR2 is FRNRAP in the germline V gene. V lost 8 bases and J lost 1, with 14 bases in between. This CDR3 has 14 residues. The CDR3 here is CASRYSSGNTEAFF. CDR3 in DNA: TGTGCTAGTCGGTACAGCTCTGGGAACACTGAAGCTTTCTTT.

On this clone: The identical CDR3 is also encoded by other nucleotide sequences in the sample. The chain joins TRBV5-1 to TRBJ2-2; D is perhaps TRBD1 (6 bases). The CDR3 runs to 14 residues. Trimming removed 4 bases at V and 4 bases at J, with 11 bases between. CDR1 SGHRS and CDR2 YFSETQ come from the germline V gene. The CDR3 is CASSLGQRTGELFF. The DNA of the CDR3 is TGCGCCAGCAGCCTCGGACAGCGCACCGGGGAGCTGTTTTTT.

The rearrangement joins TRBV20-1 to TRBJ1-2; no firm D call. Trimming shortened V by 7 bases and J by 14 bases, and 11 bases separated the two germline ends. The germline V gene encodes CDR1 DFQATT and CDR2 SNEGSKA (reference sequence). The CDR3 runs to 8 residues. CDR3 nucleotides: TGCAGTGACGGACGGCTGACCTTC. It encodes CSDGRLTF.

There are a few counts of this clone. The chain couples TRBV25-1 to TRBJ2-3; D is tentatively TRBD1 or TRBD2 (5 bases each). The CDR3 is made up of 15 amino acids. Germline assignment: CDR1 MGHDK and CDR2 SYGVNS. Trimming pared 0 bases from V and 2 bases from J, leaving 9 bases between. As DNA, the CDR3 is TGTGCCAGCAGTGAATATGGGGGATCCACAGATACGCAGTATTTT. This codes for CASSEYGGSTDTQYF.

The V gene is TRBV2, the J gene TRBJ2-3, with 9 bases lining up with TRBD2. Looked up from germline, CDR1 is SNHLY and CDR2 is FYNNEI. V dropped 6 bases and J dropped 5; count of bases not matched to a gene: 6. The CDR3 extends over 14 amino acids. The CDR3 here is CASRPAGGGDTQYF. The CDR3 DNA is TGTGCCAGCAGGCCAGCGGGAGGAGGAGATACGCAGTATTTT.

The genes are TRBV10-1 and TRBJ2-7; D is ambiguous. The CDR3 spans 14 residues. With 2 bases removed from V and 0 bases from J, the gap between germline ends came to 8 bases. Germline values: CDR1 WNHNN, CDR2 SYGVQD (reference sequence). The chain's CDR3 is CASSESPSSYEQYF. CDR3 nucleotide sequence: TGCGCCAGCAGTGAGAGCCCTAGCTCCTACGAGCAGTACTTC.

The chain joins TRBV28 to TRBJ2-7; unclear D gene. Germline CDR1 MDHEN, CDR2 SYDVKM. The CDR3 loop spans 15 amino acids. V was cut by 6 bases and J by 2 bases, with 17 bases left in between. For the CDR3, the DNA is TGTGCCAGCAGCCCCGCGACAAGCTTTCCCTACGAGCAGTACTTC. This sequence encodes CASSPATSFPYEQYF.

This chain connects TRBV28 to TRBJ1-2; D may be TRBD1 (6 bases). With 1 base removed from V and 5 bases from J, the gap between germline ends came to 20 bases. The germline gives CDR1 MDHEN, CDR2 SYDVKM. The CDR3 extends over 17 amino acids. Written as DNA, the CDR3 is TGTGCCAGCAGTTTATCCCCCTGGGCCTTGGGGGCTTATGGCTACACCTTC. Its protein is CASSLSPWALGAYGYTF.

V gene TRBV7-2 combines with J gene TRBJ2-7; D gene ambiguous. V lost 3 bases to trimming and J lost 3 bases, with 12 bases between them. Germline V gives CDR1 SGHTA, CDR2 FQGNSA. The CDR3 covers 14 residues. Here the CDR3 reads CASSFPSRYYEQYF. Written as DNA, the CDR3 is TGTGCCAGCAGCTTCCCTAGTCGGTACTACGAGCAGTACTTC.